Below, 19 T cell receptor beta chains from the same sample are listed, as sequenced in a study of PD-L1 blockade in urothelial cancer. The repertoire was sequenced with immunoSEQ multiplex PCR; TCRdb's copy has only in-frame clones and lacks some. Of roughly 45,000 clones listed, more than 80% are singletons. Time point in this sample: peripheral blood 6 weeks after treatment start. The material was PBMCs, obtained around atezolizumab (anti-PD-L1) treatment. Receptors originate from a man between 65 and 80 years old with urothelial cancer.

This chain links TRBV18 with TRBJ2-7, with no clear D. Germline CDR1 is KGHSH and CDR2 is LQKENI. Trimming removed 4 bases at V and 2 bases at J, with 12 bases between. This CDR3 comprises 14 residues. As DNA, the CDR3 is TGTGCCAGCTCACTCTACGGTCCCCCCTACGAGCAGTACTTC. Amino acid sequence: CASSLYGPPYEQYF.

V usage is TRBV2 and J usage is TRBJ2-7, with 8 bases lining up with TRBD1. Germline V CDR1 and CDR2: SNHLY, FYNNEI. The CDR3 has 14 residues. Losses at the gene ends were 2 bases for V and 5 bases for J; bases not matched to a gene: 5. The CDR3 DNA reads as TGTGCCAGCAGTGAAATGGACAGGGTCGACGAGCAGTACTTC. As protein: CASSEMDRVDEQYF.

This chain links TRBV19 with TRBJ1-1; no clear D. Germline assignment: CDR1 LNHDA and CDR2 SQIVND (reference sequence). Trimming left V 1 base short and J 0 bases short, with 9 bases between. This CDR3 region has 15 residues. The DNA of the CDR3 is TGTGCCAGTAGTATAGGAGGCAGCATGAACACTGAAGCTTTCTTT. This sequence encodes CASSIGGSMNTEAFF.

V and J are TRBV6-4 and TRBJ2-4; a weak D match, TRBD1 (5 bases). This CDR3 is built from 15 residues. The V end lost 6 bases, the J end lost 2 bases, and 14 bases lay between the germline ends. The germline gives CDR1 MRHNA, CDR2 SNTAGT. The CDR3 sequence: CASSGTQGSKNIQYF. The CDR3, as DNA: TGTGCCAGCAGCGGAACCCAGGGATCCAAAAACATTCAGTACTTC.

The chain combines TRBV18 with TRBJ1-4; perhaps TRBD1 as D (5 bases). The CDR3 length is 15 residues. V was trimmed by 1 base and J by 7 bases, leaving 13 bases between them. Germline assignment: CDR1 KGHSH and CDR2 LQKENI. DNA of the CDR3: TGTGCCAGCTCACCACGAATCGGGCAGGGTGAAAAACTGTTTTTT. Amino acids: CASSPRIGQGEKLFF.

The chain combines TRBV6-1 with TRBJ2-1; maybe TRBD1 (6 bases). CDR1 is MNHNS, CDR2 SASEGT, per germline. The CDR3 runs 14 residues. Deletions cut 6 bases from V and 8 bases from J, with 17 bases between. CDR3 nucleotides: TGTGCCAGCAGACCCAATACAGGGCTGGATGAGCAGTTCTTC. This encodes CASRPNTGLDEQFF.

This rearrangement joins TRBV16 to TRBJ1-4, with a possible D match to TRBD1 (6 bases). This CDR3 region has 17 residues. Trimming pared 0 bases from V and 2 bases from J, leaving 13 bases between. CDR1 is KGHSY, CDR2 FQNENV, per germline. CDR3 bases: TGTGCCAGCAGCCAATCGGGCACAGGGACGACTAATGAAAAACTGTTTTTT. It is translated as CASSQSGTGTTNEKLFF.

This chain joins TRBV2 and TRBJ2-3; TRBD2 matches at 7 bases. V was pared by 6 bases and J by 0 bases, with 6 bases of the junction left unmatched. Germline V gene sequence: CDR1 SNHLY, CDR2 FYNNEI. The CDR3 extends over 15 amino acids. The CDR3 is CASSWEGVSTDTQYF. The DNA of the CDR3 is TGTGCCAGCAGCTGGGAGGGAGTAAGCACAGATACGCAGTATTTT.

The V call is TRBV14, the J call TRBJ2-2; 11 nucleotides line up with TRBD2. The CDR3 loop spans 16 amino acids. Germline V lookup: CDR1 SGHDN, CDR2 FVKESK. Losses at the gene ends were 4 bases for V and 5 bases for J; bases not matched to a gene: 6. The CDR3 nucleotides read TGTGCCAGCAGCCTTCTAGCGGGAGGTTTTACCGGGGAGCTGTTTTTT. Residues: CASSLLAGGFTGELFF.

This chain joins TRBV13 and TRBJ1-1, with no clear D. The V and J ends lost 5 bases and 7 bases respectively, with 11 bases between them. The CDR3 loop spans 12 amino acids. CDR1 PRHDT and CDR2 FYEKMQ come from the germline V gene (reference sequence). The DNA for the CDR3 is TGTGCCAGCAGCCCGCCGGAGGGTGAAGCTTTCTTT. Its translation: CASSPPEGEAFF.

This chain links TRBV12-5 with TRBJ2-3, with 10 bases aligning to TRBD2. The CDR3 sequence is 16 residues long. V was pared by 2 bases and J by 4 bases, with 6 bases of the junction left unmatched. CDR1 and CDR2 from the germline V gene are LGHNT and FRNRAP. This CDR3 is CASGLSIAGGADTQYF. The CDR3 DNA reads as TGTGCTAGTGGTTTGTCAATAGCGGGGGGCGCAGATACGCAGTATTTT. Supplemented by reference TRBV12-5 and TRBJ2-3, the full variable domain reads DARVTQTPRHKVTEMGQEVTMRCQPILGHNTVFWYRQTMMQGLELLAYFRNRAPLDDSGMPKDRFSAEMPDATLATLKIQPSEPRDSAVYFCASGLSIAGGADTQYFGPGTRLTVL.

The gene calls are TRBV28 and TRBJ2-1; 7 bases fit TRBD2. V shed 8 bases, J shed 4 bases, and the junction held 11 bases outside the gene matches. This CDR3 spans 15 amino acids. Looked up from germline, CDR1 is MDHEN and CDR2 is SYDVKM. CDR3 region: CASRRAGAGYNEQFF. CDR3 sequence (DNA): TGTGCCAGCCGGAGGGCGGGAGCCGGTTACAATGAGCAGTTCTTC.

This clone was counted a few times. The chain couples TRBV4-1 to TRBJ2-2; TRBD2 matches 10 bases. Germline CDR1 MGHRA, CDR2 YSYEKL. With 2 bases clipped from V and 2 bases from J, the junction kept 5 bases outside the gene matches. CDR3 length equals 17 residues. The CDR3 protein is CASSQFTSGENTGELFF. The CDR3 DNA follows: TGCGCCAGCAGCCAATTCACTAGCGGGGAAAACACCGGGGAGCTGTTTTTT.

This rearrangement joins TRBV28 to TRBJ2-2; D possibly corresponds to TRBD2 (6 bases). The CDR3 is 14 amino acids. Germline V CDR1 and CDR2: MDHEN, SYDVKM. V lost 7 bases and J 1 base, leaving 10 bases between the germline ends. The CDR3 loop reads CASKRDWNTGELFF. CDR3 DNA: TGTGCCAGCAAAAGGGACTGGAACACCGGGGAGCTGTTTTTT.

The DNA of the CDR3 is TGCGCCAGCAGTCAAGGGGGCCAGGCAGTCACAGATACGCAGTATTTT. Translation gives CASSQGGQAVTDTQYF. The chain couples TRBV23-1 to TRBJ2-3; D is perhaps TRBD1 (6 bases). TRBV23-1 is designated an ORF whose function remains uncertain. V gave up 2 bases and J gave up 2 bases, with 14 bases separating them. The CDR3 length is 16 residues.

The genes are TRBV28 and TRBJ1-5; D gene ambiguous. This CDR3 is 18 amino acids long. Germline loops: CDR1 MDHEN, CDR2 SYDVKM. The V and J ends lost 3 bases and 5 bases respectively, with 23 bases between them. The CDR3 here is CASSFYRPFAGTDQPQHF. The CDR3 DNA reads as TGTGCCAGCAGTTTCTACCGACCTTTTGCAGGAACAGATCAGCCCCAGCATTTT. The whole variable domain, remainder taken from reference TRBV28 and TRBJ1-5, is DVKVTQSSRYLVKRTGEKVFLECVQDMDHENMFWYRQDPGLGLRLIYFSYDVKMKEKGDIPEGYSVSREKKERFSLILESASTNQTSMYLCASSFYRPFAGTDQPQHFGDGTRLSIL.

J is TRBJ1-1 and V is TRBV19, with D possibly TRBD1 on 5 matching bases. CDR1 is LNHDA and CDR2 is SQIVND in the germline V gene (reference sequence). The CDR3 totals 15 residues. Trimming shortened V by 6 bases and J by 1 base, and 15 bases separated the two germline ends. This CDR3 reads CASSAGTVGNTEAFF. The DNA of the CDR3 is TGTGCCAGTAGCGCCGGGACTGTGGGGAACACTGAAGCTTTCTTT.

The gene calls are TRBV6-1 and TRBJ1-4, with 8 bases aligning to TRBD1. The CDR3 is 14 amino acids. V lost 6 bases, J lost 2 bases, and 2 bases stayed unmatched. Looked up from germline, CDR1 is MNHNS and CDR2 is SASEGT. This CDR3 reads CASSQGATNEKLFF. In nucleotides, the CDR3 is TGTGCCAGCAGCCAGGGGGCGACTAATGAAAAACTGTTTTTT.

The chain combines TRBV7-9 with TRBJ2-1, with TRBD2 matching 8 bases. With V trimmed by 3 bases and J by 7 bases, 5 bases remained unmatched. The CDR3 consists of 14 residues. Germline V gives CDR1 SEHNR, CDR2 FQNEAQ (reference sequence). The CDR3 loop reads CASSLSGSENEQFF. In DNA, the CDR3 is TGTGCCAGCAGCTTGAGCGGGAGTGAAAATGAGCAGTTCTTC.